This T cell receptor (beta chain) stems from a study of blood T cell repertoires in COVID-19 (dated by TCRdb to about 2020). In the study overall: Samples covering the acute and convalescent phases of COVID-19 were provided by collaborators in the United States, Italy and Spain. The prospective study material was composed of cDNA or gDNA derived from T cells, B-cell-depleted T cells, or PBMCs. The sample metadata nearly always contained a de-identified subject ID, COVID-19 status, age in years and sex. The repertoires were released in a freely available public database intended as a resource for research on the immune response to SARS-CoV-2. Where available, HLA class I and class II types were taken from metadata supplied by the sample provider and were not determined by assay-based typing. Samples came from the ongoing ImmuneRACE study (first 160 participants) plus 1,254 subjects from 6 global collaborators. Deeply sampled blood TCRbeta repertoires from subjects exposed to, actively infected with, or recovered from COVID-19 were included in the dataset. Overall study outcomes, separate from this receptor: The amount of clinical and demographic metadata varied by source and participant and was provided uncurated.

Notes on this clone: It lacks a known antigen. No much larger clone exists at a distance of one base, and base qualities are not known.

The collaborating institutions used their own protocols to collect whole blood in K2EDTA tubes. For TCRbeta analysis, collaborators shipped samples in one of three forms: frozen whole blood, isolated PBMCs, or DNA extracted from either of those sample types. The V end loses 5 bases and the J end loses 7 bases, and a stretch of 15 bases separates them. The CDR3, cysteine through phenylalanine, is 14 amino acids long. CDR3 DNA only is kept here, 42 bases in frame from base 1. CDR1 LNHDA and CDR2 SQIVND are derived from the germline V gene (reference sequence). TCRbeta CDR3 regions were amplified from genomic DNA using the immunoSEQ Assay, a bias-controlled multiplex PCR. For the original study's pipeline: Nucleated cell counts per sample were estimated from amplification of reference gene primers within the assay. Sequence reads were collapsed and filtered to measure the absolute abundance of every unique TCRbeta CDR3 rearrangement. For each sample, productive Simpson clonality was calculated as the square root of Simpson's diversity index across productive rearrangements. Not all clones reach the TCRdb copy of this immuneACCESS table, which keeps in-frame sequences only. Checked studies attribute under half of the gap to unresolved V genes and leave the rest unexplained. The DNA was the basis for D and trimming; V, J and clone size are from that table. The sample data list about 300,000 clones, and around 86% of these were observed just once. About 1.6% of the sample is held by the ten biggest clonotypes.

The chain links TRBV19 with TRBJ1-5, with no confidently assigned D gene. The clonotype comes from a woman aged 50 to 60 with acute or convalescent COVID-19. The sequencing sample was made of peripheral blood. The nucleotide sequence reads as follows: TGTGCCAGTAGTGAATCGCCGGGCGGGCAGCCCCAGCATTTT. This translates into CASSESPGGQPQHF.